A single sample gave rise to the 6 T cell receptor beta chains below, sequenced in a study of blood T cell repertoires in COVID-19. The data were produced by immunoSEQ multiplex PCR, yet TCRdb's version contains in-frame clones alone and is incomplete. Seen here are some 200,000 clones, about nine tenths observed once, and the top ten hold 2% to 2.5%. The sequenced sample was PBMCs or T cells enriched from blood (not recorded which). The origin of the receptors is a woman in her thirties who had recovered from COVID-19.

The chain links TRBV19 to TRBJ2-5, with TRBD2 as a possible D gene (5 bases). Trimming took 3 bases from V and 5 from J, leaving 16 bases between them. The germline CDR1 and CDR2 sequences are LNHDA and SQIVND (reference sequence). The CDR3 covers 15 residues. The CDR3 DNA sequence: TGTGCCAGTAGTATTTCCCACTCGGGGATCGAGACCCAGTACTTC. Translating gives CASSISHSGIETQYF.

V is TRBV7-2 and J is TRBJ2-1; no definite D call. Germline V gene sequence: CDR1 SGHTA, CDR2 FQGNSA. The germline V and J ends were trimmed by 3 bases and 2 bases, with 11 bases remaining between them. The CDR3 sequence is 15 residues long. CDR3 protein: CASSFSFNPYNEQFF. In nucleotides, the CDR3 is TGTGCCAGCAGCTTTTCTTTTAATCCCTACAATGAGCAGTTCTTC.

V is TRBV29-1 and J is TRBJ2-7, with D unresolved. Per germline, CDR1 SQVTM and CDR2 ANQGSEA. The CDR3 runs to 12 residues. The V gene lost 1 base and the J gene lost 6 bases, with 10 bases spanning the gap. This CDR3 is CSVEGATSEQYF. The CDR3 nucleotides are TGCAGCGTTGAAGGTGCCACTTCCGAGCAGTACTTC.

V gene TRBV28 combines with J gene TRBJ1-2; unclear D gene. CDR3 length: 13 residues. CDR1 is MDHEN, CDR2 SYDVKM, per germline. Deletions cut 2 bases from V and 6 bases from J, with 10 bases between. CDR3 bases: TGTGCCAGCAGTTTAGACTTTTGGGATGGCTACACCTTC. This sequence encodes CASSLDFWDGYTF.

The genes are TRBV9 and TRBJ2-3; D not resolved. Trimming left V 3 bases short and J 4 bases short, with 6 bases between. Germline CDR1 reads SGDLS; CDR2 reads YYNGEE. This CDR3 has 12 amino acids. CDR3 DNA sequence: TGTGCCAGCAGCGCCAATTCAGATACGCAGTATTTT. This codes for CASSANSDTQYF.

In DNA form, the CDR3 reads TGTGCCAGCAGCTTAACTCCGGCGGCCGCTTATGGCTACACCTTC. This encodes CASSLTPAAAYGYTF. The chain recombines TRBV11-2 with TRBJ1-2; D is ambiguous. Trimming took off 2 bases at V and 5 bases at J, with 15 bases between the two ends. Germline-derived CDR1 and CDR2 are SGHAT and FQNNGV. CDR3 length: 15 amino acids.